This entry concerns a single T cell receptor (beta chain). Germline lookup yields CDR1 SNHLY and CDR2 FYNNEI. The V gene end was trimmed by 1 base and the J gene end by 4 bases; junction bases not matched to a gene: 11. The CDR3 has 17 residues. This sample is drawn from a study of blood T cell repertoires in COVID-19. Looking at the study overall: The analysed material was cDNA or gDNA that came from T cells, B-cell-depleted T cells, or PBMCs.

Per the study methods: Quantification of nucleated cells was approximated via reference gene primer amplification. The method was immunoSEQ multiplex PCR; TCRdb's version includes in-frame clones alone and lacks a portion of them. For V, J and clone size, that table is used; D and trimming come from the DNA. The profile shows fewer than 300,000 clones, about 81% of them singletons. The clonotype originates from a human donor with COVID-19, enrolled during active disease. The donor label of this sample is uncertain. The sample taken for sequencing was peripheral blood. The chain has TRBV2 and TRBJ2-3, with 7 bases that match TRBD2. CDR3 sequence reads: CASSEEREGLFADTQYF. The DNA of the CDR3 is TGTGCCAGCAGTGAAGAGAGGGAGGGCCTTTTCGCAGATACGCAGTATTTT.